The 30 T cell receptor beta chains listed next were all sequenced from one sample in a study of T cell responses to AZD1222 COVID-19 vaccine. TCRdb keeps only in-frame clones here, not all; method: immunoSEQ multiplex PCR. The sample holds under 300,000 clones; 90% to 95% are singletons and the top ten take 0.5% to 0.7%. The sequences come from peripheral blood, collected on day 0 of AZD1222 vaccination. Source of these receptors: an adult in good health.

V gene TRBV7-9 combines with J gene TRBJ2-2; D gene uncertain. The V end was cut by 8 bases, the J end by 6 bases, with 10 bases between. The CDR3 totals 12 residues. In germline, CDR1 is SEHNR, CDR2 FQNEAQ (reference sequence). This CDR3 reads CASGTKAGELFF. As DNA, the CDR3 is TGTGCCAGCGGAACAAAAGCCGGGGAGCTGTTTTTT.

This chain joins TRBV9 and TRBJ2-2, with D perhaps TRBD1 or TRBD2 (5 bases each). The V end lost 3 bases, the J end lost 3 bases, and 12 bases lay between the germline ends. This CDR3 is built from 15 residues. The germline gives CDR1 SGDLS, CDR2 YYNGEE. CDR3 DNA sequence: TGTGCCAGCAGCGGCCGGGACCAGTACACCGGGGAGCTGTTTTTT. Translating it yields CASSGRDQYTGELFF.

This chain connects TRBV28 to TRBJ2-7; D is unclear. V was cut by 7 bases and J by 1 base, with 11 bases left in between. This CDR3 comprises 13 residues. Germline loops: CDR1 MDHEN, CDR2 SYDVKM. CDR3 region: CASTPSPSYEQYF. CDR3 nucleotide sequence: TGTGCCAGCACCCCGAGCCCTTCCTACGAGCAGTACTTC. The full variable domain, in which reference TRBV28 and TRBJ2-7 provide the parts outside the CDR3, is DVKVTQSSRYLVKRTGEKVFLECVQDMDHENMFWYRQDPGLGLRLIYFSYDVKMKEKGDIPEGYSVSREKKERFSLILESASTNQTSMYLCASTPSPSYEQYFGPGTRLTVT.

The genes are TRBV25-1 and TRBJ2-5; D not certain. The V and J ends lost 7 bases and 4 bases respectively, with 13 bases between them. This CDR3 spans 13 amino acids. Per germline, CDR1 MGHDK and CDR2 SYGVNS. CDR3 nucleotides: TGTGCCAGCAACGACTGGGGTAGAGAGACCCAGTACTTC. It translates to CASNDWGRETQYF.

This chain links TRBV6-2 or TRBV6-3 with TRBJ1-5; D ambiguous. V was trimmed by 2 bases and J by 9 bases, leaving 8 bases between them. The length of the CDR3 is 12 residues. Germline loops: CDR1 MNHEY, CDR2 SVGEGT. The CDR3 DNA is TGTGCCAGCAGTTACAGGAATTCGCCCCAGCATTTT. Its protein is CASSYRNSPQHF.

The CDR3 region has the DNA TGTGCCAGCAGCAGAGGACAGGGGCTCTACGAGCAGTACTTC. This translates into CASSRGQGLYEQYF. The chain uses TRBV7-9 and TRBJ2-7; 9 bases fit TRBD1. The CDR3 consists of 14 residues. The junction had 5 bases not matched to a gene; V was cut back by 5 bases and J by 3 bases. Germline V gene data show CDR1 as SEHNR and CDR2 as FQNEAQ (reference sequence).

V gene TRBV27 combines with J gene TRBJ2-3; a possible D gene is TRBD2 (6 bases). The CDR3 contains 15 residues. CDR1 and CDR2 from the germline V gene are MNHEY and SMNVEV (reference sequence). Deletions cut 6 bases from V and 3 bases from J, with 16 bases between. In DNA form, the CDR3 reads TGTGCCAGCAGGGCTTTGGGACTCGGGACAGATACGCAGTATTTT. Translation gives CASRALGLGTDTQYF.

A word on this clone: Other DNA variants within this sample encode the same CDR3. This chain joins TRBV7-2 and TRBJ1-2, with 7 bases lining up with TRBD1. CDR1 SGHTA and CDR2 FQGNSA come from the germline V gene. The V and J ends lost 6 bases and 7 bases, in that order; junction bases with no gene match: 5. The CDR3 has 12 residues. In DNA, the CDR3 is TGTGCCAGCAGTCTACAGGGGTCTGGCTACACCTTC. Its translation: CASSLQGSGYTF.

The chain has TRBV7-9 and TRBJ1-5, with D uncertain. CDR1 is SEHNR and CDR2 is FQNEAQ in the germline V gene (reference sequence). Between the trimmed V and J ends, which lost 3 bases and 5 bases, there was a span of 5 bases. The CDR3 length is 12 residues. The CDR3 nucleotides read TGTGCCAGCAGCTTCGAGCATCAGCCCCAGCATTTT. This translates into CASSFEHQPQHF.

Only one count was recorded for this clone. The chain combines TRBV9 with TRBJ1-1, with D perhaps matching TRBD1 (5 bases). There are 14 residues in the CDR3. Trimming stripped 4 bases from V and 3 bases from J, with 13 bases between. Germline CDR1 is SGDLS and CDR2 is YYNGEE. CDR3 in amino acids: CASSPWGGDTEAFF. CDR3 DNA sequence: TGTGCCAGCAGCCCCTGGGGGGGGGACACTGAAGCTTTCTTT.

The rearrangement links TRBV2 to TRBJ1-4; no definite D call. This CDR3 has 12 residues. Germline lookup yields CDR1 SNHLY and CDR2 FYNNEI. The ends were cut back, 2 bases at V and 7 bases at J, with 5 bases in the middle. The CDR3 spells CASSEWGEKLFF. As DNA, the CDR3 is TGTGCCAGCAGTGAATGGGGTGAAAAACTGTTTTTT.

The chain joins TRBV15 to TRBJ2-7, with TRBD1 matching 7 bases. There are 15 residues in the CDR3. With V trimmed by 0 bases and J by 4 bases, 6 bases remained unmatched. The germline CDR1 and CDR2 sequences are LNHNV and YYDKDF (reference sequence). CDR3: CATSRERDRAYEQYF. The CDR3 nucleotides are TGTGCCACCAGCAGAGAACGGGACAGAGCTTACGAGCAGTACTTC.

The chain uses TRBV6-2 or TRBV6-3 and TRBJ2-1; D is perhaps TRBD1 (5 bases). Germline-derived CDR1 and CDR2 are MNHEY and SVGEGT. The CDR3 runs 16 residues. V lost 2 bases and J lost 0, with 11 bases in between. The CDR3 DNA is TGTGCCAGCAGTTACAAGGACACGAGCTCCTACAATGAGCAGTTCTTC. Translated: CASSYKDTSSYNEQFF.

This clone has only one observation. V and J are TRBV11-2 and TRBJ1-6; D may be TRBD1 (6 bases). This CDR3 contains 15 residues. Trimming took 8 bases from V and 3 from J, leaving 14 bases between them. The germline CDR1 and CDR2 sequences are SGHAT and FQNNGV. This chain's CDR3 is CASGQQGNYNSPLHF. CDR3 coding DNA: TGTGCCAGCGGCCAACAGGGCAACTATAATTCACCCCTCCACTTT.

The chain has TRBV15 and TRBJ1-5, with D unclear. The V end lost 0 bases, the J end lost 5 bases, and 11 bases lay between the germline ends. CDR1 LNHNV and CDR2 YYDKDF come from the germline V gene (reference sequence). CDR3 length equals 15 residues. CDR3 protein: CATSRDRGGDQPQHF. The CDR3, as DNA: TGTGCCACCAGCAGAGATCGGGGAGGAGATCAGCCCCAGCATTTT.

The rearrangement uses TRBV30 and TRBJ2-7; tentative D call: TRBD2 (5 bases). The CDR3 has 11 amino acids. Per the germline V gene, CDR1 is GTSNPN and CDR2 is SVGIG (reference sequence). This chain's CDR3 is CVASSHYEQYF. The CDR3 DNA reads TGTGTAGCTTCTAGCCACTACGAGCAGTACTTC.

The chain employs TRBV5-1 and TRBJ1-2; D remains unclear. Germline V gene sequence: CDR1 SGHRS, CDR2 YFSETQ. This CDR3 spans 14 amino acids. Trimming left V 1 base short and J 4 bases short, with 11 bases between. The CDR3 reads CASSLLGRLYGYTF. Written as DNA, the CDR3 is TGCGCCAGCAGCTTGCTCGGACGGCTCTATGGCTACACCTTC. The variable domain in full, with the rest retrieved from reference TRBV5-1 and TRBJ1-2, is KAGVTQTPRYLIKTRGQQVTLSCSPISGHRSVSWYQQTPGQGLQFLFEYFSETQRNKGNFPGRFSGRQFSNSRSEMNVSTLELGDSALYLCASSLLGRLYGYTFGSGTRLTVV.

This rearrangement joins TRBV5-1 to TRBJ2-6; the D gene is possibly TRBD2 (5 bases). This CDR3 spans 15 amino acids. CDR1 is SGHRS and CDR2 is YFSETQ in the germline V gene. V was clipped by 6 bases and J by 2 bases, with 12 bases between them. CDR3 amino acids: CASTGGVAGANVLTF. The CDR3 DNA reads TGCGCCAGCACAGGAGGAGTGGCTGGGGCCAACGTCCTGACTTTC.

J is TRBJ2-7 and V is TRBV5-1; D may be TRBD1 or TRBD2 (5 bases each). CDR3 length: 13 residues. CDR1 SGHRS and CDR2 YFSETQ come from the germline V gene. V was clipped by 0 bases and J by 3 bases, with 7 bases between them. CDR3 nucleotide sequence: TGCGCCAGCAGCTTGGGGGACGGCTACGAGCAGTACTTC. Its protein product is CASSLGDGYEQYF.

The chain's CDR3 is CASSFGQTYEQYF. The CDR3 DNA reads TGTGCCAGCAGTTTTGGACAGACCTACGAGCAGTACTTC. The V call is TRBV27, the J call TRBJ2-7; a weak D match, TRBD1 (6 bases). Germline values: CDR1 MNHEY, CDR2 SMNVEV (reference sequence). This CDR3 has 13 residues. The V end lost 3 bases, the J end lost 2 bases, and 8 bases lay between the germline ends.

The rearrangement joins TRBV5-1 to TRBJ1-2; D gene uncertain. Germline lookup yields CDR1 SGHRS and CDR2 YFSETQ. The CDR3 is 16 amino acids. V lost 2 bases and J 4 bases, leaving 18 bases between the germline ends. This CDR3 reads CASSLTGSNSPYGYTF. As DNA, the CDR3 is TGCGCCAGCAGCTTAACGGGGTCTAATTCCCCCTATGGCTACACCTTC.

The V gene is TRBV9, the J gene TRBJ2-7, with TRBD1 matching 9 bases. CDR1 and CDR2 (germline): SGDLS, YYNGEE. The CDR3 runs to 15 residues. The junction had 9 bases not matched to a gene; V was cut back by 3 bases and J by 5 bases. The chain's CDR3 is CASSARTGEWDEQYF. CDR3 DNA sequence: TGTGCCAGCAGCGCCCGGACAGGGGAATGGGACGAGCAGTACTTC.

This clone was recorded once. The chain has TRBV7-9 and TRBJ2-7; 7 bases agree with TRBD1. The CDR3 is 15 amino acids. Germline V lookup: CDR1 SEHNR, CDR2 FQNEAQ (reference sequence). The ends lost 6 bases at V and 2 bases at J; junction bases unmatched: 10. The CDR3 spells CASSFSRTGAYEQYF. In nucleotides, the CDR3 is TGTGCCAGCAGTTTCTCAAGGACAGGAGCCTACGAGCAGTACTTC.

This clone was recorded once. At the DNA level, this CDR3 is encoded by other sequences in the same sample as well. The chain has TRBV9 and TRBJ2-7, with 8 bases that match TRBD2. V shed 0 bases and J 1 base; nucleotides not matched to a gene: 3. The germline gives CDR1 SGDLS, CDR2 YYNGEE. The CDR3 consists of 15 residues. CDR3 in amino acids: CASSVGTSGSYEQYF. The CDR3 DNA follows: TGTGCCAGCAGCGTAGGAACTAGCGGATCCTACGAGCAGTACTTC.

A single count supports this clone. The J gene is TRBJ2-7, the V gene TRBV19; D is unresolved. Germline lookup yields CDR1 LNHDA and CDR2 SQIVND (reference sequence). The CDR3 is made up of 13 amino acids. Trimming took 4 bases from V and 4 from J, leaving 11 bases between them. The DNA of the CDR3 is TGTGCCAGTAGTAGGGGAAAAGCTTACGAGCAGTACTTC. Protein: CASSRGKAYEQYF.

The chain links TRBV5-1 to TRBJ1-2, with D perhaps matching TRBD1 (5 bases). The ends were cut back, 0 bases at V and 4 bases at J, with 13 bases in the middle. In germline, CDR1 is SGHRS, CDR2 YFSETQ. This CDR3 is 15 amino acids long. CDR3 sequence reads: CASSLGQSGSYGYTF. CDR3 in DNA: TGCGCCAGCAGCTTGGGACAGTCAGGGAGCTATGGCTACACCTTC.

The sample holds one count of this clone. Here the CDR3 DNA reads TGTGCCAGCAGTGAAAGAGGTTTACCCGAAGCTTTCTTT. This codes for CASSERGLPEAFF. The chain uses TRBV6-1 and TRBJ1-1; D gene ambiguous. Germline V lookup: CDR1 MNHNS, CDR2 SASEGT. CDR3 length: 13 residues. The V and J ends lost 2 bases and 8 bases respectively, with 12 bases between them.

This chain joins TRBV7-9 and TRBJ2-3; D remains ambiguous. This CDR3 region has 13 residues. CDR1 and CDR2 (germline): SEHNR, FQNEAQ (reference sequence). With 6 bases removed from V and 0 bases from J, the gap between germline ends came to 7 bases. The CDR3 DNA reads as TGTGCCAGCAGTTATGCTAGCACAGATACGCAGTATTTT. Protein: CASSYASTDTQYF.

This chain uses TRBV28 with TRBJ2-7; 8 nucleotides line up with TRBD2. V lost 5 bases to trimming and J lost 3 bases; unmatched junction nucleotides: 15. Germline V gives CDR1 MDHEN, CDR2 SYDVKM. The CDR3 is 17 residues long. The chain's CDR3 is CASSPNPGGPSLYEQYF. CDR3 bases: TGTGCCAGCAGTCCAAACCCGGGGGGGCCCAGTCTCTACGAGCAGTACTTC.

The rearrangement links TRBV9 to TRBJ1-3; 9 bases match TRBD1. Looked up from germline, CDR1 is SGDLS and CDR2 is YYNGEE. V lost 4 bases to trimming and J lost 4 bases; unmatched junction nucleotides: 6. This CDR3 region has 15 residues. CDR3 sequence (DNA): TGTGCCAGCAGCTTATCCGGGACAGGGGGAAACACCATATATTTT. This translates into CASSLSGTGGNTIYF.